Listed below are T cell receptor beta chains from one sample, sequenced in a study of blood T cell repertoires in COVID-19. Sequenced by immunoSEQ multiplex PCR; TCRdb stores in-frame clones only, minus some. Of 130,000 or so clones listed, around 83% are singletons. Sequenced: PBMCs or T cells enriched from blood (not recorded which). These receptors came from a woman in her twenties or thirties who had recovered from COVID-19. Both conserved end residues are part of each CDR3. The D gene is left open where the match is weak. Clone size appears in some rows only: once, few, many, or a class for an expanded clone.

v_call: TRBV9
clone_size: -
d_call: -
j_call: TRBJ2-1
cdr3_nt: TGTGCCAGCAGCGTAGATAGCGGCCACTACAATGAGCAGTTCTTC
cdr3_aa: CASSVDSGHYNEQFF

v_call: TRBV5-4
clone_size: -
d_call: TRBD2
j_call: TRBJ2-3
cdr3_nt: TGTGCCAGCAGCCCGGGACTAGCGGGCACAGATACGCAGTATTTT
cdr3_aa: CASSPGLAGTDTQYF

v_call: TRBV5-1
clone_size: -
d_call: TRBD2
j_call: TRBJ2-1
cdr3_nt: TGCGCCAGCAGCTCGGGACTAGCCTACAATGAGCAGTTCTTC
cdr3_aa: CASSSGLAYNEQFF

v_call: TRBV25-1
clone_size: -
d_call: TRBD2
j_call: TRBJ2-7
cdr3_nt: TGTGCCAGCGGGGGTTTGACTAGCGGGATTGGCGAGCAGTACTTC
cdr3_aa: CASGGLTSGIGEQYF

v_call: TRBV11-2
clone_size: -
d_call: -
j_call: TRBJ1-2
cdr3_nt: TGTGCCAGCAGCTTAGATTATAGACAGAGGTGGGGCTACACCTTC
cdr3_aa: CASSLDYRQRWGYTF

v_call: TRBV5-4
clone_size: -
d_call: -
j_call: TRBJ2-7
cdr3_nt: TGTGCCAGCAGCTTGGTCTCGCTCGCGGCTGAGATGTACGAGCAGTACTTC
cdr3_aa: CASSLVSLAAEMYEQYF

v_call: TRBV5-5
clone_size: -
d_call: TRBD2
j_call: TRBJ2-3
cdr3_nt: TGTGCCAGCAGCCGGACTAGCGGGAGGGCAGATACGCAGTATTTT
cdr3_aa: CASSRTSGRADTQYF

v_call: TRBV19
clone_size: -
d_call: -
j_call: TRBJ1-3
cdr3_nt: TGTGCCAGTCAGGGGCCCTCTGGAAACACCATATATTTT
cdr3_aa: CASQGPSGNTIYF

v_call: TRBV15
clone_size: -
d_call: -
j_call: TRBJ2-2
cdr3_nt: TGTGCCACCAGCGCGGGACAGTTGGGCACCGGGGAGCTGTTTTTT
cdr3_aa: CATSAGQLGTGELFF

v_call: TRBV4-2
clone_size: -
d_call: TRBD2
j_call: TRBJ2-4
cdr3_nt: TGTGCCAGCAGCCGGGGACTAGCTGACATTCAGTACTTC
cdr3_aa: CASSRGLADIQYF

v_call: TRBV7-8
clone_size: -
d_call: TRBD1
j_call: TRBJ1-5
cdr3_nt: TGTGCCAGCAGCCTACGGGACAGGGTCTCGCAGCCCCAGCATTTT
cdr3_aa: CASSLRDRVSQPQHF

v_call: TRBV9
clone_size: -
d_call: TRBD1
j_call: TRBJ1-1
cdr3_nt: TGTGCCAGCAGCATCGGACAGGGGAACACTGAAGCTTTCTTT
cdr3_aa: CASSIGQGNTEAFF

v_call: TRBV29-1
clone_size: -
d_call: TRBD2
j_call: TRBJ2-7
cdr3_nt: TGCAGCGCCGAATCGGGGGGGCGAACCTACGAGCAGTACTTC
cdr3_aa: CSAESGGRTYEQYF

v_call: TRBV14
clone_size: few
d_call: TRBD1
j_call: TRBJ2-6
cdr3_nt: TGTGCCAGCAGCCAGAGGACAGGGTACTCTGGGGCCAACGTCCTGACTTTC
cdr3_aa: CASSQRTGYSGANVLTF

v_call: TRBV28
clone_size: -
d_call: -
j_call: TRBJ1-1
cdr3_nt: TGTGCCAGCAGCCGGGACACTGAAGCTTTCTTT
cdr3_aa: CASSRDTEAFF

v_call: TRBV10-3
clone_size: -
d_call: TRBD2
j_call: TRBJ2-1
cdr3_nt: TGTGCCATCAGTGAGGGACTAGCGGGAGCGGGCAATGAGCAGTTCTTC
cdr3_aa: CAISEGLAGAGNEQFF

v_call: TRBV5-5
clone_size: -
d_call: TRBD2
j_call: TRBJ2-5
cdr3_nt: TGTGCCAGCAGCTTGGTGCGGGAGGGTTTGGAGACCCAGTACTTC
cdr3_aa: CASSLVREGLETQYF

v_call: TRBV2
clone_size: -
d_call: TRBD1
j_call: TRBJ2-7
cdr3_nt: TGTGCCAGCGGGATCGGCAGGGGGTACTACGAGCAGTACTTC
cdr3_aa: CASGIGRGYYEQYF

v_call: TRBV15
clone_size: -
d_call: -
j_call: TRBJ2-3
cdr3_nt: TGTGCCACCAGCAGAGTTCGGGGTGGCACAGATACGCAGTATTTT
cdr3_aa: CATSRVRGGTDTQYF

v_call: TRBV11-2
clone_size: -
d_call: TRBD2
j_call: TRBJ2-7
cdr3_nt: TGTGCCAGCAGCCACGCCGGGAGCGGGAGGGCCAGCTCCTACGAGCAGTACTTC
cdr3_aa: CASSHAGSGRASSYEQYF

v_call: TRBV9
clone_size: -
d_call: -
j_call: TRBJ2-2
cdr3_nt: TGTGCCAGCAGCCCAGACCCCCAGAGGACCGGGGAGCTGTTTTTT
cdr3_aa: CASSPDPQRTGELFF

v_call: TRBV19
clone_size: -
d_call: TRBD1
j_call: TRBJ1-1
cdr3_nt: TGTGCCAGTAGTAGAGGACAGGGGGTTATGAACACTGAAGCTTTCTTT
cdr3_aa: CASSRGQGVMNTEAFF

v_call: TRBV7-2
clone_size: -
d_call: TRBD2
j_call: TRBJ2-2
cdr3_nt: TGTGCCAGCAGCTCGGGACTAGCGGTTAACACCGGGGAGCTGTTTTTT
cdr3_aa: CASSSGLAVNTGELFF

v_call: TRBV3-1/TRBV3-2
clone_size: -
d_call: -
j_call: TRBJ1-3
cdr3_nt: TGTGCCAGCAGCCTCCGGGGGGGAAACACCATATATTTT
cdr3_aa: CASSLRGGNTIYF

v_call: TRBV19
clone_size: -
d_call: -
j_call: TRBJ1-5
cdr3_nt: TGTGCCAGTAGTACCCAGGGCCTGAGGAGCAATCAGCCCCAGCATTTT
cdr3_aa: CASSTQGLRSNQPQHF

v_call: TRBV14
clone_size: -
d_call: -
j_call: TRBJ2-7
cdr3_nt: TGTGCCAGCAGCCAACTGACTTCCTGGGGTCGGGGCTACGAGCAGTACTTC
cdr3_aa: CASSQLTSWGRGYEQYF

v_call: TRBV9
clone_size: many
d_call: TRBD1
j_call: TRBJ2-2
cdr3_nt: TGTGCCAGCAGCGTAGGACAGGGGCTACTCCCGAACACCGGGGAGCTGTTTTTT
cdr3_aa: CASSVGQGLLPNTGELFF

v_call: TRBV27
clone_size: -
d_call: -
j_call: TRBJ1-5
cdr3_nt: TGTGCCAGCAGCAGATTTAGCAATCAGCCCCAGCATTTT
cdr3_aa: CASSRFSNQPQHF

v_call: TRBV7-9
clone_size: few
d_call: -
j_call: TRBJ2-7
cdr3_nt: TGTGCCAGCAGCTTATCGGGGTGGCGGAACGAGCAGTACTTC
cdr3_aa: CASSLSGWRNEQYF

v_call: TRBV27
clone_size: once
d_call: -
j_call: TRBJ1-4
cdr3_nt: TGTGCCAGCAGTCCCCACAGGGTCACTAATGAAAAACTGTTTTTT
cdr3_aa: CASSPHRVTNEKLFF

v_call: TRBV11-2
clone_size: -
d_call: -
j_call: TRBJ2-3
cdr3_nt: TGTGCCAGCAGCGTACAAGGAGTTAGTACGCAGTATTTT
cdr3_aa: CASSVQGVSTQYF

v_call: TRBV19
clone_size: -
d_call: -
j_call: TRBJ1-2
cdr3_nt: TGTGCCAGTAGTTTCGGGTTTAATGGCTACACCTTC
cdr3_aa: CASSFGFNGYTF

v_call: TRBV10-3
clone_size: -
d_call: TRBD1
j_call: TRBJ2-7
cdr3_nt: TGTGCCATCAGTGAGCGGGGCCCCACAGGGGGCAACGAGCAGTACTTC
cdr3_aa: CAISERGPTGGNEQYF

v_call: TRBV7-2
clone_size: -
d_call: TRBD2
j_call: TRBJ2-1
cdr3_nt: TGTGCCAGCAGCCAAGGACTAGCGGGAGCCCAGGAACAGTTCTTC
cdr3_aa: CASSQGLAGAQEQFF

v_call: TRBV28
clone_size: -
d_call: TRBD2
j_call: TRBJ2-3
cdr3_nt: TGTGCCAGCAGCCCAAGACTAGCGGGAGGAACAGATACGCAGTATTTT
cdr3_aa: CASSPRLAGGTDTQYF

v_call: TRBV2
clone_size: -
d_call: TRBD1
j_call: TRBJ1-5
cdr3_nt: TGTGCCAGCAGGGACAGGGGACGCAATCAGCCCCAGCATTTT
cdr3_aa: CASRDRGRNQPQHF

v_call: TRBV18
clone_size: -
d_call: TRBD1
j_call: TRBJ2-7
cdr3_nt: TGTGCCAGCTCACCCGGGACAGGGTTCAACGAGCAGTACTTC
cdr3_aa: CASSPGTGFNEQYF

v_call: TRBV15
clone_size: once
d_call: -
j_call: TRBJ1-5
cdr3_nt: TGTGCCACCAGCAGAATGGGGGGGAGGGATCAGCCCCAGCATTTT
cdr3_aa: CATSRMGGRDQPQHF

v_call: TRBV28
clone_size: -
d_call: -
j_call: TRBJ2-7
cdr3_nt: TGTGCCAGCAAGCCGATGGGGGCCGCCTACGAGCAGTACTTC
cdr3_aa: CASKPMGAAYEQYF

v_call: TRBV5-6
clone_size: -
d_call: -
j_call: TRBJ1-4
cdr3_nt: TGTGCCAGCAGCTTGAATTACGGTAATGAAAAACTGTTTTTT
cdr3_aa: CASSLNYGNEKLFF

v_call: TRBV4-3
clone_size: -
d_call: -
j_call: TRBJ2-2
cdr3_nt: TGCGCCAGCAGCCAAGATGGGATTAGGGGAACGGAAGCCGGGGAGCTGTTTTTT
cdr3_aa: CASSQDGIRGTEAGELFF

v_call: TRBV5-1
clone_size: once
d_call: TRBD1
j_call: TRBJ2-1
cdr3_nt: TGCGCCAGCAGCTTTCGGGGACAGGGTAACAATGAGCAGTTCTTC
cdr3_aa: CASSFRGQGNNEQFF

v_call: TRBV4-1
clone_size: -
d_call: TRBD1
j_call: TRBJ1-5
cdr3_nt: TGCGCCAGCAGCCCTCTAGGACAGGGTAGCCAGCCCCAGCATTTT
cdr3_aa: CASSPLGQGSQPQHF

v_call: TRBV25-1
clone_size: -
d_call: TRBD2
j_call: TRBJ2-1
cdr3_nt: TGTGCCAGCAGTGCCCCCGGGACTAGATACAATGAGCAGTTCTTC
cdr3_aa: CASSAPGTRYNEQFF

v_call: TRBV5-1
clone_size: -
d_call: -
j_call: TRBJ1-1
cdr3_nt: TGCGCCAGCAGGACAAGCAGTATGAACACTGAAGCTTTCTTT
cdr3_aa: CASRTSSMNTEAFF

v_call: TRBV5-1
clone_size: -
d_call: TRBD2
j_call: TRBJ2-3
cdr3_nt: TGCGCCAGCAGGCCCTCCCATCTAGCGGGAGGGCTAGGAGATACGCAGTATTTT
cdr3_aa: CASRPSHLAGGLGDTQYF

v_call: TRBV28
clone_size: -
d_call: TRBD1
j_call: TRBJ1-5
cdr3_nt: TGTGCCAGCAGTCTAACGGACAGGGGTCTAGCGTATCAGCCCCAGCATTTT
cdr3_aa: CASSLTDRGLAYQPQHF

v_call: TRBV15
clone_size: -
d_call: -
j_call: TRBJ1-1
cdr3_nt: TGTGCCACCAGCAGAGATGATCGTACAGATGAAGCTTTCTTT
cdr3_aa: CATSRDDRTDEAFF

v_call: TRBV24-1
clone_size: -
d_call: TRBD2
j_call: TRBJ2-5
cdr3_nt: TGTGCCACCAGTGCGAGGACTAGTGGGAAAGAGACCCAGTACTTC
cdr3_aa: CATSARTSGKETQYF

v_call: TRBV4-1
clone_size: few
d_call: TRBD2
j_call: TRBJ2-7
cdr3_nt: TGCGCCAGCAGCCAAGATACAGGGCTAGCGGGTGGCGAGCAGTACTTC
cdr3_aa: CASSQDTGLAGGEQYF

v_call: TRBV19
clone_size: once
d_call: TRBD1
j_call: TRBJ2-3
cdr3_nt: TGTGCCACCAGGACCAGGGGGAGCACAGATACGCAGTATTTT
cdr3_aa: CATRTRGSTDTQYF

v_call: TRBV25-1
clone_size: -
d_call: TRBD2
j_call: TRBJ2-5
cdr3_nt: TGTGCCAGCAGTGGTATAGCGGGAGGGCGGGGGGAGACCCAGTACTTC
cdr3_aa: CASSGIAGGRGETQYF

v_call: TRBV30
clone_size: -
d_call: TRBD2
j_call: TRBJ2-5
cdr3_nt: TGTGCCTGGAGGCGGGAGGAGACCCAGTACTTC
cdr3_aa: CAWRREETQYF

v_call: TRBV11-2
clone_size: few
d_call: TRBD2
j_call: TRBJ2-7
cdr3_nt: TGTGCCAGCAGCCCCGGGAGGTACTACGAGCAGTACTTC
cdr3_aa: CASSPGRYYEQYF

v_call: TRBV18
clone_size: -
d_call: -
j_call: TRBJ2-7
cdr3_nt: TGTGCCAGCTCACCCGGGCAGGGCATCCTGGGCGAGCAGTACTTC
cdr3_aa: CASSPGQGILGEQYF